A selection of T cell receptor beta chains follows, all from one sample in a study of blood T cell repertoires in COVID-19. Sequencing used immunoSEQ multiplex PCR; TCRdb keeps in-frame clones, though not all of them. The data contain 150,000 or so clones, roughly 80% of them singletons. The sample comprised peripheral blood. These receptor sequences come from a woman over 75 with acute or convalescent COVID-19. Each CDR3 is given with its conserved first and last residue.

v_gene	j_gene	CDR3aa
TRBV5-4	TRBJ2-3	CASSLGLAGYSTDTQYF
TRBV19	TRBJ2-7	CASSIVLNRGYEQYF
TRBV9	TRBJ1-1	CASSTGREAEAFF
TRBV4-1	TRBJ1-1	CASSQGHDWGEITEAFF
TRBV12-5	TRBJ2-1	CASGLVLNSGGAYNEQFF
TRBV20-1	TRBJ1-1	CSASNPGTGGTEAFF
TRBV2	TRBJ1-5	CASSVDANSNQPQHF
TRBV6-1	TRBJ2-2	CASSEELGLGGELFF
TRBV5-1	TRBJ1-4	CASSKTGEYEKLFF
TRBV18	TRBJ2-1	CASSDWTSAIRNEQFF
TRBV18	TRBJ2-5	CASSLAGGQETQYF
TRBV18	TRBJ2-6	CASSPIRRAGGGAPGANVLTF
TRBV7-8	TRBJ2-1	CASSAEPGGGNEQFF
TRBV7-9	TRBJ1-1	CASSFPRTEAFF
TRBV13	TRBJ2-1	CASSLFTGTGGNEQFF
TRBV24-1	TRBJ1-4	CATSDLQGRPDNEKLFF
TRBV9	TRBJ2-7	CASSVAGGHSYEQYF
TRBV5-1	TRBJ2-3	CASSRASGRADTQYF
TRBV25-1	TRBJ2-4	CASRTGTGTPFPKNIQYF
TRBV4-1	TRBJ2-1	CASSQEAQLAGGLNEQFF
TRBV19	TRBJ1-1	CASSSLTGTGRTFF
TRBV19	TRBJ2-7	CASRRSGRDTYEQYF
TRBV20-1	TRBJ2-3	CSVLVEDTQYF
TRBV11-2	TRBJ2-1	CASSLASGINEQFF
TRBV7-9	TRBJ1-2	CASSLQGAEGYTF
TRBV18	TRBJ1-6	CASSPNSVSGSNSPLHF
TRBV15	TRBJ2-7	CATSREYDGAYEQYF
TRBV27	TRBJ1-6	CASSPEGVWSSPLHF
TRBV18	TRBJ1-1	CASSPQGPNTEAFF
TRBV2	TRBJ2-1	CASSESPVPYNEQFF
TRBV7-2	TRBJ1-2	CASSSDPGFGGYTF
TRBV6-5	TRBJ1-2	CASSYSTSARGYTF
TRBV19	TRBJ1-2	CASSSRQGGVYGYTF
TRBV6-6	TRBJ1-6	CASSYDRDSPLHF
TRBV4-2	TRBJ1-1	CASSQDIIGDTEAFF
TRBV2	TRBJ1-2	CASSADRDYGYTF